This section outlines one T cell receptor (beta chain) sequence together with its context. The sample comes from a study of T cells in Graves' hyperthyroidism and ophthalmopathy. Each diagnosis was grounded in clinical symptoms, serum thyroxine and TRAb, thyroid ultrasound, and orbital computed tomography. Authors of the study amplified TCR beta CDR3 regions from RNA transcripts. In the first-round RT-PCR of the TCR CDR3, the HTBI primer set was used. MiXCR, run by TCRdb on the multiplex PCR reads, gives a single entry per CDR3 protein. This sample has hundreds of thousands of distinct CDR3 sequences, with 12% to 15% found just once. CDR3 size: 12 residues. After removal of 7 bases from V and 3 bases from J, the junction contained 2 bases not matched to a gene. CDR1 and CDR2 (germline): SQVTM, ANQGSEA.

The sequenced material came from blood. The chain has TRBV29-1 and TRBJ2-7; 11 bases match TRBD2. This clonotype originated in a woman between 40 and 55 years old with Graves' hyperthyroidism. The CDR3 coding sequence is TGCAGCGGTGGGACTAGCGGCTACGAGCAGTACTTC. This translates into CSGGTSGYEQYF.